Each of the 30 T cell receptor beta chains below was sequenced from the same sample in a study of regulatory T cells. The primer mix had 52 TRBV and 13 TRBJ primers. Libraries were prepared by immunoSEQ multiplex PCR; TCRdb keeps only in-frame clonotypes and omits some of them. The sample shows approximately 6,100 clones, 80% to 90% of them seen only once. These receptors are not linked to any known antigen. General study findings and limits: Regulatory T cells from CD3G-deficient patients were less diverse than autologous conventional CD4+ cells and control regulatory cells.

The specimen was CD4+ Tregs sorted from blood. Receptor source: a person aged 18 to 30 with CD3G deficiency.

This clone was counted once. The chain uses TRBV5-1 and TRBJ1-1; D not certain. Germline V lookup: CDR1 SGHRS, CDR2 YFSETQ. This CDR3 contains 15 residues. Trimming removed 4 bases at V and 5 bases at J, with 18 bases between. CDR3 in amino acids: CASSVSGNPGTEAFF. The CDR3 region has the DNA TGCGCCAGCAGCGTCTCCGGGAACCCCGGGACTGAAGCTTTCTTT.

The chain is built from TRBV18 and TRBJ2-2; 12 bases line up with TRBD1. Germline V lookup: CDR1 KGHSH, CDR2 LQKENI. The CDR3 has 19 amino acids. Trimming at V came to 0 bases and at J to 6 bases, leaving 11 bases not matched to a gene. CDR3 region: CASSPPVRDRGLLAGELFF. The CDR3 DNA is TGTGCCAGCTCACCACCGGTCCGGGACAGGGGGCTTCTGGCCGGGGAGCTGTTTTTT.

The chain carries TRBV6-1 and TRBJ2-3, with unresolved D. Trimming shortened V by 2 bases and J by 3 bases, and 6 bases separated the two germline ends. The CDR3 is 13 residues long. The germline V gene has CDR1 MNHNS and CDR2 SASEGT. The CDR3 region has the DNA TGTGCCAGCAGTGAACGAAGTACAGATACGCAGTATTTT. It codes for CASSERSTDTQYF.

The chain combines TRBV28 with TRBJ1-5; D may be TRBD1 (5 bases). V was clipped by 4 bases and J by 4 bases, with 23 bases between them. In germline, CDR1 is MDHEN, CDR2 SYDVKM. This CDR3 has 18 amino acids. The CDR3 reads CASSSFKGLRALNQPQHF. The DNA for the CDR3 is TGTGCCAGCAGTTCTTTTAAGGGGCTCCGGGCCCTTAATCAGCCCCAGCATTTT.

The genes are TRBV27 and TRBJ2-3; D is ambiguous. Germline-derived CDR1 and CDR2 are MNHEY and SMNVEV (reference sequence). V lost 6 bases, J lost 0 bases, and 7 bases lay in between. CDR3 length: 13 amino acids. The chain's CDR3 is CASRGSSTDTQYF. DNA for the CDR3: TGTGCCAGCAGGGGCTCTAGCACAGATACGCAGTATTTT.

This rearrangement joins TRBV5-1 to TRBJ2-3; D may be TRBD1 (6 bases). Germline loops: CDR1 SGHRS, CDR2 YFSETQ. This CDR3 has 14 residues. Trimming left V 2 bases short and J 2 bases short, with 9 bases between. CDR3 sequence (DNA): TGCGCCAGCAGCTTAGGACAGTACACAGATACGCAGTATTTT. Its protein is CASSLGQYTDTQYF.

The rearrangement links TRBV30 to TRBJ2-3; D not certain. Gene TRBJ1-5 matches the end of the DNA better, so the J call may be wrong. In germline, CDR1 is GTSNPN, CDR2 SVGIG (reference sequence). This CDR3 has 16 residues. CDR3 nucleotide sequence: TGTGCCTGGACGGAAGGGCTAGCGGGAAACACAGATACGCAGCATTTT. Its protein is CAWTEGLAGNTDTQHF.

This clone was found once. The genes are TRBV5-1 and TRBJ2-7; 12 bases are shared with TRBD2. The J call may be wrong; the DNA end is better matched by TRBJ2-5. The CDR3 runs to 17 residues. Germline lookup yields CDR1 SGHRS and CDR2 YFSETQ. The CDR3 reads CASSLAGTSGWQETQYF. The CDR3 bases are TGCGCCAGCAGCTTGGCCGGGACTAGCGGGTGGCAAGAGACCCAGTACTTC.

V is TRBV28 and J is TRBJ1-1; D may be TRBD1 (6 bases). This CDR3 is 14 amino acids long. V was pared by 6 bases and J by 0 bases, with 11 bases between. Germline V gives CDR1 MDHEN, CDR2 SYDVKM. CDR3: CASSQDRMNTEAFF. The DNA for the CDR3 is TGTGCCAGCAGCCAAGACAGGATGAACACTGAAGCTTTCTTT.

The CDR3 bases are TGTGCCAGCAGTAAAGAGGGGTATGAGCAGTTCTTC. Its protein is CASSKEGYEQFF. V gene TRBV6-6 combines with J gene TRBJ2-1; possibly TRBD1 or TRBD2 for D (5 bases each). Trimming pared 5 bases from V and 8 bases from J, leaving 10 bases between. The V gene's germline CDR1 is MNHNY and CDR2 SVGAGI (reference sequence). This CDR3 region has 12 residues.

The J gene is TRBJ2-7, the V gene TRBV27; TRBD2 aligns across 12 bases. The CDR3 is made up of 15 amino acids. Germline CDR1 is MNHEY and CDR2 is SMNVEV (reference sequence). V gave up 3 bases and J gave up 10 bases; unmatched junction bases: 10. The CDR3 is CASSFRASGRGVQYF. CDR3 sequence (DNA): TGTGCCAGCAGTTTTCGGGCTAGCGGGAGGGGCGTCCAGTACTTC.

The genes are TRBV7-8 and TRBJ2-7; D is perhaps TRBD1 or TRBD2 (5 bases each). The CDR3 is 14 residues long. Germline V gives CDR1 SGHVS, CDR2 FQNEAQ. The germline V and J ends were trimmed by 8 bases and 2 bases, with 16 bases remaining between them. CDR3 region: CASSPGASTYEQYF. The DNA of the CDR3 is TGTGCCAGCTCCCCCGGGGCCAGTACCTACGAGCAGTACTTC.

CDR3 sequence reads: CASSSTSQSSYNEQFF. CDR3 DNA sequence: TGTGCCAGCAGCTCTACTAGCCAAAGCTCCTACAATGAGCAGTTCTTC. The chain employs TRBV7-9 and TRBJ2-1, with D perhaps matching TRBD2 (6 bases). CDR3 size: 16 residues. Trimming pared 4 bases from V and 0 bases from J, leaving 13 bases between. In germline, CDR1 is SEHNR, CDR2 FQNEAQ (reference sequence).

CDR3 nucleotides: TGCGCCAGCAGCCAATCTTCCGGGACTAGCGGGAGGGATGGAGATACGCAGTATTTT. Protein sequence: CASSQSSGTSGRDGDTQYF. This chain uses TRBV5-1 with TRBJ2-3, with TRBD2 identical over 16 bases. Unmatched junction bases numbered 13, after V lost 4 bases and J lost 5 bases. This CDR3 spans 19 amino acids. Per the germline V gene, CDR1 is SGHRS and CDR2 is YFSETQ.

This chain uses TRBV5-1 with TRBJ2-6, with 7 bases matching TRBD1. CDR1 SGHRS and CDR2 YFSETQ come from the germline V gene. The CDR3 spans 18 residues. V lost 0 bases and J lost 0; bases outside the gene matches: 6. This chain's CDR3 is CASSLGTGAFSGANVLTF. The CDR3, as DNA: TGCGCCAGCAGCTTGGGGACAGGCGCCTTCTCTGGGGCCAACGTCCTGACTTTC.

The CDR3 protein is CASSLVQGAGYEQYF. CDR3 DNA: TGTGCCAGCAGCTTAGTGCAGGGGGCTGGATACGAGCAGTACTTC. The rearrangement joins TRBV11-2 to TRBJ2-7, with 8 bases fitting TRBD1. CDR3 length equals 15 residues. CDR1 and CDR2 (germline): SGHAT, FQNNGV. The V gene end was trimmed by 1 base and the J gene end by 4 bases; junction bases not matched to a gene: 6. The entire variable domain, with the rest obtained from reference TRBV11-2 and TRBJ2-7, is as follows: EAGVAQSPRYKIIEKRQSVAFWCNPISGHATLYWYQQILGQGPKLLIQFQNNGVVDDSQLPKDRFSAERLKGVDSTLKIQPAKLEDSAVYLCASSLVQGAGYEQYFGPGTRLTVT.

The CDR3 here is CASSFRTSGNTDTQYF. The CDR3 DNA reads as TGTGCCAGCAGCTTTCGGACTAGCGGGAACACAGATACGCAGTATTTT. This chain connects TRBV7-9 to TRBJ2-3; 12 nucleotides agree with TRBD2. The trim removed 3 bases at V and 2 bases at J, leaving 3 bases unmatched. Germline assignment: CDR1 SEHNR and CDR2 FQNEAQ (reference sequence). The CDR3 is 16 residues long.

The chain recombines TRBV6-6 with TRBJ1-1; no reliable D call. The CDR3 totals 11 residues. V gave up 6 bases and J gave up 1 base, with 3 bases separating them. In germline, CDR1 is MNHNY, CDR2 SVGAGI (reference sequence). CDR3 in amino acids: CASRKNTEAFF. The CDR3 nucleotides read TGTGCCAGCAGGAAGAACACTGAAGCTTTCTTT.

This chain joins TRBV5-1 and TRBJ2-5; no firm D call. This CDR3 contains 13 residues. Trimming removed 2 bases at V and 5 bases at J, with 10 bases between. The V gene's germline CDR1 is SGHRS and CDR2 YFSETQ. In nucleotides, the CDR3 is TGCGCCAGCAGCTTAGGGTTGGTTGAGACCCAGTACTTC. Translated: CASSLGLVETQYF.

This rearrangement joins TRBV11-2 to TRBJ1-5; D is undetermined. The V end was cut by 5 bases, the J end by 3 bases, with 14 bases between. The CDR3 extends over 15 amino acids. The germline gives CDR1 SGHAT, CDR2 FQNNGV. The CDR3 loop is CASSSHRVVNQPQHF. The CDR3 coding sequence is TGTGCCAGCAGCAGCCACCGGGTCGTCAATCAGCCCCAGCATTTT.

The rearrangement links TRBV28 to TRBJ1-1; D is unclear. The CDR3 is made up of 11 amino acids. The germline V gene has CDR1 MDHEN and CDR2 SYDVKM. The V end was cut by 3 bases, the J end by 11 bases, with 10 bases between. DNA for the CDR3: TGTGCCAGCAGTTTCGCTGGGAATGCTTTCTTT. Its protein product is CASSFAGNAFF. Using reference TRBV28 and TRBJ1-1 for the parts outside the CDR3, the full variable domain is DVKVTQSSRYLVKRTGEKVFLECVQDMDHENMFWYRQDPGLGLRLIYFSYDVKMKEKGDIPEGYSVSREKKERFSLILESASTNQTSMYLCASSFAGNAFFGQGTRLTVV.

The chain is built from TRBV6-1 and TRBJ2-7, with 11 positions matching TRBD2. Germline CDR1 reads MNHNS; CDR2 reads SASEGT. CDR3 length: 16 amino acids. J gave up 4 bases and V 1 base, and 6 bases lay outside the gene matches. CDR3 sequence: CASSEVAASGRYEQYF. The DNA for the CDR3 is TGTGCCAGCAGTGAAGTGGCGGCTAGCGGGAGGTACGAGCAGTACTTC.

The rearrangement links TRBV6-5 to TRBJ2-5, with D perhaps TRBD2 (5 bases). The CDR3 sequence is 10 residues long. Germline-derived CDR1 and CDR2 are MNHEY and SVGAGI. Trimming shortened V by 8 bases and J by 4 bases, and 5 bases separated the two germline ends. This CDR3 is CASGRETQYF. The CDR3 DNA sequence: TGTGCCAGCGGGAGAGAGACCCAGTACTTC.

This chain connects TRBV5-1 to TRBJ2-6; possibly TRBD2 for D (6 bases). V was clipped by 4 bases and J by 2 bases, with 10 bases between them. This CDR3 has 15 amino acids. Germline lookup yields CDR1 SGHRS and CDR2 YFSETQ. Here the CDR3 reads CASSPGSPGANVLTF. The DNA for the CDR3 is TGCGCCAGCAGCCCCGGGAGTCCTGGGGCCAACGTCCTGACTTTC.

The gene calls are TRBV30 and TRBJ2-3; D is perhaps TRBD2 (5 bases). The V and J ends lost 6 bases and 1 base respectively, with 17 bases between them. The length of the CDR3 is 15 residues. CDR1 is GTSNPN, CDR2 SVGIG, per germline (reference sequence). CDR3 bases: TGTGCCTGCGGCGCCGCGCGGGTTGGCACAGATACGCAGTATTTT. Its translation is CACGAARVGTDTQYF.

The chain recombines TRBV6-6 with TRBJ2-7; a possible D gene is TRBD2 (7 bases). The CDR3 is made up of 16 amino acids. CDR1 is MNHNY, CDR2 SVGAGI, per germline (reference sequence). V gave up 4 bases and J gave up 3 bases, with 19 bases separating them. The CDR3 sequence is CASSLGGGGPHYEQYF. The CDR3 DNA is TGTGCCAGCAGTTTGGGGGGCGGGGGACCACACTACGAGCAGTACTTC.

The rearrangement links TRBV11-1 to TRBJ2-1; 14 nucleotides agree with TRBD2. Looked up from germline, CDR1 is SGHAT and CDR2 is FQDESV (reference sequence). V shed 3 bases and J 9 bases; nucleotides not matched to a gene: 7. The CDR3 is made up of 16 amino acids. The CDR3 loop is CASSFQTSGRESEQFF. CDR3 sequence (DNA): TGTGCCAGCAGCTTCCAGACTAGCGGGAGGGAAAGTGAGCAGTTCTTC.

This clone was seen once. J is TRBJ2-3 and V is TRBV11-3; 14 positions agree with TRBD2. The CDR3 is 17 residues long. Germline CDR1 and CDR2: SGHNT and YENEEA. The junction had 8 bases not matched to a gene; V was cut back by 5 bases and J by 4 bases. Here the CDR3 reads CASSLQGTSGGADTQYF. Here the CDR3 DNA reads TGTGCCAGCAGCCTCCAAGGGACTAGCGGGGGTGCAGATACGCAGTATTTT.

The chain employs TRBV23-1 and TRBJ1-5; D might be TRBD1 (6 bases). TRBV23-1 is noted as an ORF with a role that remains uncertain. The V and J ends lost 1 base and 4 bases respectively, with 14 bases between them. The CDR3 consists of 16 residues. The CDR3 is CASSQWPGHLNQPQHF. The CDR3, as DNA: TGCGCCAGCAGTCAATGGCCGGGACACCTAAATCAGCCCCAGCATTTT.

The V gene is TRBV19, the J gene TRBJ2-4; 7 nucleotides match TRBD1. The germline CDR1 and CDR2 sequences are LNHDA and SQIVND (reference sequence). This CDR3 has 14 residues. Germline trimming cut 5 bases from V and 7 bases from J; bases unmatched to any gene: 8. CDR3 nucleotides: TGTGCCAGTAGTCAGACAGGGAGTGGGAACATTCAGTACTTC. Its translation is CASSQTGSGNIQYF.